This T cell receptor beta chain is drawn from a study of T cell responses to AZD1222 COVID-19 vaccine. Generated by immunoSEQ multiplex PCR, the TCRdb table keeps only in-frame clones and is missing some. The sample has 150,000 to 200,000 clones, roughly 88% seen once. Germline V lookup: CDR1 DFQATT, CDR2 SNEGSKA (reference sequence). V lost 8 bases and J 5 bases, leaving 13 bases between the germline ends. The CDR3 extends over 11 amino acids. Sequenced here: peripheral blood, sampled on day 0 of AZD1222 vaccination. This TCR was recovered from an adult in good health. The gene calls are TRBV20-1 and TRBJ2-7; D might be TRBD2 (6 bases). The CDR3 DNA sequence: TGCAGTCCCCGGCGGGGCAACGAGCAGTACTTC. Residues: CSPRRGNEQYF.